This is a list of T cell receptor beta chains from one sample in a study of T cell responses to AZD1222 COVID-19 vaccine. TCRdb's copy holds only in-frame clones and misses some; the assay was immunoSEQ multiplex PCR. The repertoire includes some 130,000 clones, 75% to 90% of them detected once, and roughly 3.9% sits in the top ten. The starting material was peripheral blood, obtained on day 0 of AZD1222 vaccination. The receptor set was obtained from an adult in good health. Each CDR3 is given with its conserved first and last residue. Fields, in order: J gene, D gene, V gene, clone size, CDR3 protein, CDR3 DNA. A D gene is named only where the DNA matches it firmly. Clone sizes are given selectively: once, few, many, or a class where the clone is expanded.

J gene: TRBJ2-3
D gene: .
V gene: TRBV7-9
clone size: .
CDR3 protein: CASSLDASTDTQYF
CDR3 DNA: TGTGCCAGCAGCTTAGACGCAAGCACAGATACGCAGTATTTT

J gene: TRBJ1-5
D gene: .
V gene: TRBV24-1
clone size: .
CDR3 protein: CATSDRRAARQPQHF
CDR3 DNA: TGTGCCACCAGCGATAGACGGGCGGCGAGGCAGCCCCAGCATTTT

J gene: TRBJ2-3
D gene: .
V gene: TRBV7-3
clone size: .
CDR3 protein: CASSPGGASDTQYF
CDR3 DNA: TGTGCCAGCAGCCCCGGCGGGGCCTCAGATACGCAGTATTTT

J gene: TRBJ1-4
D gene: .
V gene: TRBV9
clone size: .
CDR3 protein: CASSPGAGDYEKLFF
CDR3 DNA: TGTGCCAGCAGCCCTGGGGCAGGGGATTATGAAAAACTGTTTTTT

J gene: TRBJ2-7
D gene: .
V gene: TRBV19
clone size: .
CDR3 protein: CASIVRSSSDIYF
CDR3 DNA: TGTGCCAGTATCGTTCGGAGTAGCTCCGATATTTACTTC

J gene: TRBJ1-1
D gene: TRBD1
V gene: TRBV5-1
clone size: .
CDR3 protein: CASSALQGKNTEAFF
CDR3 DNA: TGCGCCAGCAGCGCTCTACAGGGGAAAAACACTGAAGCTTTCTTT

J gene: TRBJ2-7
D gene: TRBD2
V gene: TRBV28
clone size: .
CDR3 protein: CASSTSGGNYEQYF
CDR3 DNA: TGTGCCAGCAGTACTAGCGGGGGGAACTACGAGCAGTACTTC

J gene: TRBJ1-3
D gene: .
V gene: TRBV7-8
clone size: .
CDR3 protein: CASRLVATGNTIYF
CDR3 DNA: TGTGCCAGCAGACTAGTAGCGACTGGAAACACCATATATTTT

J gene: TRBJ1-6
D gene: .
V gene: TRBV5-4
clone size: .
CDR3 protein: CASSLAGSYNSPLHF
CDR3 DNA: TGTGCCAGCAGCTTGGCGGGCTCCTATAATTCACCCCTCCACTTT

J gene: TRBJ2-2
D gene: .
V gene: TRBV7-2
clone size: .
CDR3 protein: CASSTSTRAGELFF
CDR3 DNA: TGTGCCAGCAGCACCTCCACTAGGGCCGGGGAGCTGTTTTTT

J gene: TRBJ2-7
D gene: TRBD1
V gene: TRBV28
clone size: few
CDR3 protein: CASTYSGGRSEQYF
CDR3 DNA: TGTGCCAGCACCTACTCAGGGGGCAGGAGCGAGCAGTACTTC

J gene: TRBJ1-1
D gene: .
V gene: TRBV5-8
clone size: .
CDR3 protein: CASSFKGGTEAFF
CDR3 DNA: TGTGCCAGCAGCTTTAAAGGGGGCACTGAAGCTTTCTTT

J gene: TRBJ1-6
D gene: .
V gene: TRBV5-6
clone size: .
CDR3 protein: CASSLGTPNSPLHF
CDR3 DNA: TGTGCCAGCAGCCTCGGGACGCCGAATTCACCCCTCCACTTT

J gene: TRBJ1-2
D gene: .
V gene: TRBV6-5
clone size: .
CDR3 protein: CASSSRAGANYGYTF
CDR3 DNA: TGTGCCAGCAGTTCCCGGGCAGGGGCTAACTATGGCTACACCTTC

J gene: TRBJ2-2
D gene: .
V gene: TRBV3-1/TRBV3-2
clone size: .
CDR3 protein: CASSRKGTRTGELFF
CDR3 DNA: TGTGCCAGCAGCCGAAAGGGAACCAGGACCGGGGAGCTGTTTTTT

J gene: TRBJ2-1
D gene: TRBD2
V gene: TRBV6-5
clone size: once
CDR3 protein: CANPGGTTYNEQFF
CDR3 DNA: TGTGCCAATCCAGGCGGGACTACCTACAATGAGCAGTTCTTC

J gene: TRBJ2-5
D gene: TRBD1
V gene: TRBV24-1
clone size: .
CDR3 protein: CATSDDRGETQYF
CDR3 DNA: TGTGCCACCAGTGACGACAGGGGAGAGACCCAGTACTTC

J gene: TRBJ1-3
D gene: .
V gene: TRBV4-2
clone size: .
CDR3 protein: CASSQDTSGNTIYF
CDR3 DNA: TGTGCCAGCAGCCAAGACACCTCTGGAAACACCATATATTTT

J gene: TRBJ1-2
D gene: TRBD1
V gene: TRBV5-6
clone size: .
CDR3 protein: CASSLRDRVNNYGYTF
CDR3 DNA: TGTGCCAGCAGCCTCCGGGACAGGGTAAACAACTATGGCTACACCTTC

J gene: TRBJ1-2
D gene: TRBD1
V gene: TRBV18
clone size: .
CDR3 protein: CASSTTGQANYGYTF
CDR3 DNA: TGTGCCAGCTCAACAACGGGACAGGCCAACTATGGCTACACCTTC

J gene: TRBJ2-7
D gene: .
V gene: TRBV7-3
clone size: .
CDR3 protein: CASSHDGRTYEQYF
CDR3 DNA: TGTGCCAGCAGCCATGACGGGCGCACCTACGAGCAGTACTTC

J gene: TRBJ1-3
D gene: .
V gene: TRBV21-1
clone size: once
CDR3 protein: CASSKVNGRAGNTIYF
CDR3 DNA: TGTGCCAGCAGCAAAGTGAATGGCAGAGCTGGAAACACCATATATTTT

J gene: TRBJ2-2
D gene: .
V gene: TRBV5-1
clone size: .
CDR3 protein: CASSLGTRTRFNTGELFF
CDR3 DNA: TGCGCCAGCAGCTTGGGGACCCGGACACGATTCAACACCGGGGAGCTGTTTTTT

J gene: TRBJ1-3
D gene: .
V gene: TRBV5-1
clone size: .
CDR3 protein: CASSSMGGGGNTIYF
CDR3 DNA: TGCGCCAGCAGCTCTATGGGGGGCGGTGGAAACACCATATATTTT

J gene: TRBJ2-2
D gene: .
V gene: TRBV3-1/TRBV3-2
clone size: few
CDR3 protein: CASSHHTGELFF
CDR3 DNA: TGTGCCAGCAGCCATCACACCGGGGAGCTGTTTTTT

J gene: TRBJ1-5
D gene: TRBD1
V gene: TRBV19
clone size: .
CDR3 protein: CASSISTGTHSNQPQHF
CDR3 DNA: TGTGCCAGTAGTATCTCGACAGGGACCCATAGCAATCAGCCCCAGCATTTT